Listed below are T cell receptor beta chains from one sample, sequenced in a study of blood T cell repertoires in COVID-19. The method was immunoSEQ multiplex PCR; TCRdb's version includes in-frame clones alone and lacks a portion of them. The sample includes around 250,000 clones, roughly 84% of them seen just once. Material for sequencing was peripheral blood. Source of these receptors: a middle-aged woman who had recovered from COVID-19. Both conserved end residues are part of each CDR3. The order of the fields is J gene, D gene, V gene, clone size, CDR3 protein, CDR3 DNA. D genes are given only for firm matches. Some rows mark clone size as missing; the rest say once, few, many or name a class of expanded clone.

J gene: TRBJ1-1; D gene: .; V gene: TRBV24-1; clone size: .; CDR3 protein: CATSDARAGGGSEAFF; CDR3 DNA: TGTGCCACCAGTGACGCACGCGCGGGGGGCGGTTCCGAAGCTTTCTTT
J gene: TRBJ2-2; D gene: TRBD1; V gene: TRBV10-3; clone size: .; CDR3 protein: CAIRGQANTGELFF; CDR3 DNA: TGTGCCATCAGGGGACAGGCGAACACCGGGGAGCTGTTTTTT
J gene: TRBJ1-1; D gene: .; V gene: TRBV28; clone size: .; CDR3 protein: CASCVLNTEAFF; CDR3 DNA: TGTGCCAGTTGCGTTCTTAACACTGAAGCTTTCTTT
J gene: TRBJ2-5; D gene: .; V gene: TRBV7-9; clone size: .; CDR3 protein: CASSLNAETQYF; CDR3 DNA: TGTGCCAGCAGCTTGAATGCGGAGACCCAGTACTTC
J gene: TRBJ2-5; D gene: TRBD2; V gene: TRBV6-5; clone size: .; CDR3 protein: CASSYSRGGASETQYF; CDR3 DNA: TGTGCCAGCAGTTACTCGCGCGGGGGGGCGTCAGAGACCCAGTACTTC
J gene: TRBJ2-3; D gene: .; V gene: TRBV12-5; clone size: .; CDR3 protein: CASGRGLDTQYF; CDR3 DNA: TGTGCTAGTGGTAGGGGACTCGACACGCAGTATTTT
J gene: TRBJ1-2; D gene: .; V gene: TRBV7-2; clone size: .; CDR3 protein: CASSPSIGGANYGYTF; CDR3 DNA: TGTGCCAGCAGCCCTTCCATTGGGGGCGCGAACTATGGCTACACCTTC
J gene: TRBJ1-2; D gene: TRBD1; V gene: TRBV3-1/TRBV3-2; clone size: .; CDR3 protein: CASSQEQGFLYGYTF; CDR3 DNA: TGTGCCAGCAGCCAGGAACAGGGGTTCCTCTATGGCTACACTTTC
J gene: TRBJ2-7; D gene: .; V gene: TRBV19; clone size: .; CDR3 protein: CASSPAIAKPTYEQYF; CDR3 DNA: TGTGCCAGTAGTCCCGCCATAGCCAAGCCCACCTACGAGCAGTACTTC
J gene: TRBJ2-6; D gene: TRBD1; V gene: TRBV29-1; clone size: once; CDR3 protein: CSATDRDHVLTF; CDR3 DNA: TGCAGCGCCACGGACAGGGACCACGTCCTGACTTTC
J gene: TRBJ2-5; D gene: TRBD1; V gene: TRBV7-2; clone size: .; CDR3 protein: CASSSRTGRETQYF; CDR3 DNA: TGTGCCAGCAGCTCCAGGACAGGGAGGGAGACCCAGTACTTC
J gene: TRBJ1-2; D gene: .; V gene: TRBV27; clone size: .; CDR3 protein: CASSSGGDYGYTF; CDR3 DNA: TGTGCCAGCAGTTCCGGAGGGGACTATGGCTACACCTTC
J gene: TRBJ2-2; D gene: TRBD2; V gene: TRBV27; clone size: .; CDR3 protein: CASSIRTSGGVLSGELFF; CDR3 DNA: TGTGCCAGCAGTATAAGGACTAGCGGGGGGGTATTATCTGGGGAGCTGTTTTTT
J gene: TRBJ1-2; D gene: .; V gene: TRBV7-8; clone size: .; CDR3 protein: CASKGGYGYTF; CDR3 DNA: TGTGCCAGCAAGGGGGGGTATGGCTACACCTTC
J gene: TRBJ1-6; D gene: TRBD1; V gene: TRBV30; clone size: .; CDR3 protein: CAWEPGQGAYSPLHF; CDR3 DNA: TGTGCCTGGGAACCGGGACAGGGGGCCTATTCACCCCTCCACTTT
J gene: TRBJ2-5; D gene: TRBD2; V gene: TRBV19; clone size: .; CDR3 protein: CASSIGFTSGQETQYF; CDR3 DNA: TGTGCCAGTAGTATAGGTTTTACTAGCGGCCAAGAGACCCAGTACTTC
J gene: TRBJ1-5; D gene: .; V gene: TRBV7-9; clone size: .; CDR3 protein: CASSLGPGNNQPQHF; CDR3 DNA: TGTGCCAGCAGCTTAGGCCCGGGGAACAATCAGCCCCAGCATTTT
J gene: TRBJ1-1; D gene: .; V gene: TRBV5-1; clone size: .; CDR3 protein: CASSLGVYRDNTEAFF; CDR3 DNA: TGCGCCAGCAGCTTGGGGGTTTATCGGGATAACACTGAAGCTTTCTTT
J gene: TRBJ1-1; D gene: .; V gene: TRBV5-1; clone size: few; CDR3 protein: CASSLEQNTEAFF; CDR3 DNA: TGCGCCAGCAGCTTGGAACAGAACACTGAAGCTTTCTTT
J gene: TRBJ1-5; D gene: .; V gene: TRBV6-5; clone size: .; CDR3 protein: CASGPNSNQPQHF; CDR3 DNA: TGTGCCAGCGGGCCGAATAGCAATCAGCCCCAGCATTTT
J gene: TRBJ2-1; D gene: .; V gene: TRBV4-1; clone size: .; CDR3 protein: CASSQDSGGTYNEQFF; CDR3 DNA: TGCGCCAGCAGCCAAGATTCGGGGGGCACCTACAATGAGCAGTTCTTC
J gene: TRBJ1-6; D gene: .; V gene: TRBV28; clone size: .; CDR3 protein: CASILGQPNSPLHF; CDR3 DNA: TGTGCCAGCATTCTAGGACAGCCGAATTCACCCCTCCACTTT
J gene: TRBJ2-2; D gene: .; V gene: TRBV6-5; clone size: .; CDR3 protein: CASRLNPNTGELFF; CDR3 DNA: TGTGCCAGCAGATTAAATCCGAACACCGGGGAGCTGTTTTTT
J gene: TRBJ1-6; D gene: .; V gene: TRBV5-1; clone size: .; CDR3 protein: CASSSNTRGADSPLHF; CDR3 DNA: TGCGCCAGCAGTTCGAACACTCGTGGGGCGGATTCACCCCTCCACTTT
J gene: TRBJ2-1; D gene: TRBD1; V gene: TRBV10-3; clone size: .; CDR3 protein: CAISEFLDRVSDEQFF; CDR3 DNA: TGTGCCATCAGTGAGTTCTTAGACAGGGTATCGGATGAGCAGTTCTTC
J gene: TRBJ2-3; D gene: .; V gene: TRBV10-3; clone size: .; CDR3 protein: CAIRSPGSTDTQYF; CDR3 DNA: TGTGCCATCCGGTCGCCGGGGAGCACAGATACGCAGTATTTT
J gene: TRBJ2-3; D gene: .; V gene: TRBV24-1; clone size: once; CDR3 protein: CATSDFQGTTDTQYF; CDR3 DNA: TGTGCCACCAGTGATTTCCAGGGTACTACAGATACGCAGTATTTT
J gene: TRBJ1-1; D gene: TRBD1; V gene: TRBV6-5; clone size: .; CDR3 protein: CASSSDRGRGYTEAFF; CDR3 DNA: TGTGCCAGCAGTTCCGACAGGGGGCGGGGGTACACTGAAGCTTTCTTT
J gene: TRBJ1-2; D gene: .; V gene: TRBV5-1; clone size: .; CDR3 protein: CASSLTGLDGYTF; CDR3 DNA: TGCGCCAGCAGCTTGACGGGGTTGGATGGCTACACCTTC
J gene: TRBJ2-2; D gene: .; V gene: TRBV3-1/TRBV3-2; clone size: .; CDR3 protein: CASSLLLSGTGELFF; CDR3 DNA: TGTGCCAGCAGCCTCCTATTGTCCGGGACCGGGGAGCTGTTTTTT
J gene: TRBJ2-5; D gene: TRBD2; V gene: TRBV28; clone size: .; CDR3 protein: CASSFHGGGFQETQYF; CDR3 DNA: TGTGCCAGCAGTTTTCATGGGGGGGGGTTCCAAGAGACCCAGTACTTC
J gene: TRBJ2-2; D gene: TRBD2; V gene: TRBV5-1; clone size: .; CDR3 protein: CASRLAVHTGELFF; CDR3 DNA: TGCGCCAGTCGACTAGCGGTTCATACCGGGGAGCTGTTTTTT
J gene: TRBJ2-1; D gene: TRBD2; V gene: TRBV9; clone size: once; CDR3 protein: CASSVVSGGAGEQFF; CDR3 DNA: TGTGCCAGCAGCGTAGTTAGCGGGGGGGCCGGTGAGCAGTTCTTC
J gene: TRBJ2-6; D gene: TRBD1; V gene: TRBV7-2; clone size: .; CDR3 protein: CASSLQGARGANVLTF; CDR3 DNA: TGTGCCAGCAGCTTGCAGGGGGCGCGGGGGGCCAACGTCCTGACTTTC
J gene: TRBJ1-2; D gene: TRBD1; V gene: TRBV6-5; clone size: .; CDR3 protein: CASNRDRGNYGYTF; CDR3 DNA: TGTGCCTCCAACCGGGACAGGGGTAACTATGGCTACACCTTC
J gene: TRBJ2-1; D gene: .; V gene: TRBV29-1; clone size: .; CDR3 protein: CSVGGRLAGGNNEQFF; CDR3 DNA: TGCAGCGTTGGGGGCCGGCTAGCAGGGGGGAACAATGAGCAGTTCTTC
J gene: TRBJ2-4; D gene: TRBD1; V gene: TRBV28; clone size: .; CDR3 protein: CATLPGQGTAKNIQYF; CDR3 DNA: TGTGCCACCCTGCCGGGACAGGGAACGGCCAAAAACATTCAGTACTTC
J gene: TRBJ2-2; D gene: .; V gene: TRBV4-2; clone size: .; CDR3 protein: CASSQTHGENTGELFF; CDR3 DNA: TGTGCCAGCAGCCAAACACACGGGGAGAACACCGGGGAGCTGTTTTTT
J gene: TRBJ1-4; D gene: TRBD1; V gene: TRBV9; clone size: many; CDR3 protein: CASSGGQDPNEKLFF; CDR3 DNA: TGTGCCAGCAGCGGGGGACAGGATCCTAATGAAAAACTGTTTTTT
J gene: TRBJ1-1; D gene: TRBD1; V gene: TRBV2; clone size: once; CDR3 protein: CASAAGQGILGPEAFF; CDR3 DNA: TGTGCCAGCGCGGCGGGACAGGGAATCCTCGGGCCTGAAGCTTTCTTT
J gene: TRBJ2-7; D gene: .; V gene: TRBV5-6; clone size: .; CDR3 protein: CASSFTGRDEQYF; CDR3 DNA: TGTGCCAGCAGCTTTACAGGGCGGGACGAGCAGTACTTC
J gene: TRBJ2-7; D gene: .; V gene: TRBV11-3; clone size: many; CDR3 protein: CASSWGGGYEQYF; CDR3 DNA: TGTGCCAGCAGCTGGGGAGGGGGCTACGAGCAGTACTTC
J gene: TRBJ1-6; D gene: .; V gene: TRBV28; clone size: .; CDR3 protein: CASSLGGWGDSPLHF; CDR3 DNA: TGTGCCAGCAGTTTAGGTGGGTGGGGGGACTCACCCCTCCACTTT